This record looks at one T cell receptor (beta chain) sequence and its context. This sample was taken from a study of STAT5B mutations in CD4+ large granular lymphocyte leukemia. Sequencing was performed with immunoSEQ multiplex PCR; in TCRdb, only in-frame clones are kept and a portion is missing. The sample records approximately 40,000 clones, more than 80% being singletons. Sample: CD4+ T cells from blood buffy coats. This sequence was found in a human donor in good health.

CDR3 region: CASSLDGTGSYEQYF. CDR3 DNA: TGTGCCAGCAGCTTAGATGGGACAGGATCCTACGAGCAGTACTTC. The chain uses TRBV11-3 and TRBJ2-7; TRBD1 matches at 8 bases. Germline V gives CDR1 SGHNT, CDR2 YENEEA. The CDR3 covers 15 residues. J was trimmed by 1 base and V by 0 bases; bases with no gene match: 2.